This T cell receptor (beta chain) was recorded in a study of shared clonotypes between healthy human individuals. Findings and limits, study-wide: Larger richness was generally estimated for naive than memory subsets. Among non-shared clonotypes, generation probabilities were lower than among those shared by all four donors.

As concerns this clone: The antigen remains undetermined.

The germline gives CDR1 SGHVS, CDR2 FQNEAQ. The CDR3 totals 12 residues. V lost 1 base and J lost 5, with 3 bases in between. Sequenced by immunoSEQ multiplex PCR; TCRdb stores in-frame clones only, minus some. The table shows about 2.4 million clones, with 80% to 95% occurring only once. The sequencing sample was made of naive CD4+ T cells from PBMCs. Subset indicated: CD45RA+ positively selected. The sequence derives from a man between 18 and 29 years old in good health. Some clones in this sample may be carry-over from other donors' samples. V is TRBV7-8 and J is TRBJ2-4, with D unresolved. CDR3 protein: CASSLDENIQYF. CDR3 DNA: TGTGCCAGCAGCTTAGACGAAAACATTCAGTACTTC.